This record concerns one T cell receptor beta chain sequence. Its antigen is still unknown. This specimen comes from a study of T cell repertoires in cytomegalovirus infection. Turning to the study itself: It was the public TCR beta signatures that indicated both CMV infection and matching HLA type.

TCRdb analysed the reads with MiXCR anew, one entry per CDR3 protein. This repertoire shows roughly 110,000 distinct CDR3 sequences, around a tenth found once; its top ten account for approximately 31%. Trimming took off 4 bases at V and 4 bases at J, with 17 bases between the two ends. The CDR3 is 14 residues long. CDR1 and CDR2 (germline): DFQATT, SNEGSKA (reference sequence). Whole-study results and caveats: In two of eight donors, the top clonotype was HLA-C-restricted CMV-specific.

The gene calls are TRBV20-1 and TRBJ2-7, with D perhaps TRBD2 (6 bases). The sample taken for sequencing was PBMCs, sequenced either directly or after in vitro stimulation (not recorded which). The sequence was obtained from a human donor in good health (CMV status not recorded). Some clones in this sample may be carry-over from other donors' samples. CDR3 sequence (DNA): TGCAGTGCTACCCCCGCGGGGACCCCTTACGAGCAGTACTTC. Translating it yields CSATPAGTPYEQYF.